This T cell receptor beta chain was profiled in a study of cytomegalovirus exposure and HLA in healthy donors. General study findings and limits: Common viral pathogens seemed, in a later analysis, to connect with several of the most significant clusters. Immune exposure data for these donors was limited to CMV serostatus. TCR beta chains numbering roughly 150 were designated cytomegalovirus-associated. Presence/absence analyses assumed roughly uniform sequencing depth across donors.

In the PCR, 60 Vbeta and 13 Jbeta primers were used. Sequencing was performed with immunoSEQ multiplex PCR; in TCRdb, only in-frame clones are kept and a portion is missing. This sample yields more than 100,000 clones, of which roughly 66% are seen a single time; more than 3% belongs to the top ten. As for this clone: The antigen is not known.

This receptor was taken from a woman between 45 and 65 years old in good health and CMV-seronegative. Input material: PBMCs.

The CDR3 loop is CASSSDHRDLSNYGYTF. Written as DNA, the CDR3 is TGTGCCAGCAGCTCCGACCACAGGGACCTGTCTAACTATGGCTACACCTTC. The chain carries TRBV5-6 and TRBJ1-2; tentatively, D is TRBD1 (6 bases). Deletions cut 3 bases from V and 0 bases from J, with 18 bases between. The CDR3 is 17 amino acids. CDR1 and CDR2 from the germline V gene are SGHDT and YYEEEE.